Each of the 10 T cell receptor beta chains below was sequenced from the same sample in a study of blood T cells in healthy people across ages. With a J-beta primer mix and a sample-barcoded 5' primer, a second PCR ran about 7 to 12 cycles. TCRdb redid the calling of the 5' RACE reads with MiXCR, one entry per CDR3 protein. The top ten hold about 4% of the sample, which has over a million distinct CDR3 sequences, less than 45% seen once. Sequencing used blood. The receptors were gathered from a woman aged 18-29 years in good health.

As regards this clonotype: The junction departs from the called germline gene at one end, perhaps through a read error. The rearrangement links TRBV12-3 or TRBV12-4 to TRBJ2-3; possibly TRBD2 for D (7 bases). The CDR3 is made up of 14 amino acids. CDR3 amino acids: CASSFGGAADMQYF. CDR3 sequence (DNA): TGTGCCAGCAGTTTTGGGGGGGCCGCAGATATGCAGTATTTT.

The chain employs TRBV10-3 and TRBJ2-3; 8 bases agree with TRBD2. Trimming at V came to 3 bases and at J to 5 bases, leaving 7 bases not matched to a gene. Germline-derived CDR1 and CDR2 are ENHRY and SYGVKD. The CDR3 is made up of 15 amino acids. The CDR3 loop reads CAISESRGGRDTQYF. The CDR3 DNA reads TGTGCCATCAGTGAATCTCGGGGGGGCAGAGATACGCAGTATTTT.

There are a few counts of this clonotype. This sequence joins TRBV12-3 or TRBV12-4 and TRBJ2-1, with D possibly matching TRBD2 (6 bases). V was trimmed by 1 base and J by 1 base, leaving 14 bases between them. The CDR3 runs 17 residues. The CDR3 is CASSLGVRTTSYNEQFF. The CDR3 nucleotides are TGTGCCAGCAGTTTAGGCGTCCGGACTACTTCCTACAATGAGCAGTTCTTC.

This clonotype has a handful of counts. The chain is built from TRBV6-6 and TRBJ2-3; possibly TRBD1 for D (6 bases). The CDR3 contains 16 residues. Germline CDR1 and CDR2: MNHNY and SVGAGI (reference sequence). The germline V and J ends were trimmed by 2 bases and 0 bases, with 12 bases remaining between them. The CDR3 protein is CASSYPHRASTDTQYF. Written as DNA, the CDR3 is TGTGCCAGCAGTTACCCGCACAGGGCAAGCACAGATACGCAGTATTTT.

The table lists this clonotype with a count of one. The gene calls are TRBV6-2 or TRBV6-3 and TRBJ2-1; TRBD2 aligns across 8 bases. J lost 0 bases, V lost 2 bases, and 9 bases had no gene match. CDR1 is MNHEY and CDR2 is SVGEGT in the germline V gene. CDR3 length: 18 residues. CDR3 nucleotides: TGTGCCAGCAGTTACGGGCGGCTAGCGGGTAACTCCTACAATGAGCAGTTCTTC. Translated, it gives CASSYGRLAGNSYNEQFF.

This chain links TRBV15 with TRBJ2-5, with 8 bases lining up with TRBD1. From germline, CDR1 is LNHNV and CDR2 YYDKDF (reference sequence). This CDR3 region has 14 residues. The ends lost 8 bases at V and 1 base at J; junction bases unmatched: 6. CDR3 nucleotide sequence: TGTGCCACCCAGTATGGGACAGGCCAAGAGACCCAGTACTTC. Residues: CATQYGTGQETQYF.

This clonotype showed up just a few times. V gene TRBV19 combines with J gene TRBJ1-6; D unclear. This CDR3 has 14 residues. The germline V and J ends were trimmed by 3 bases and 6 bases, with 9 bases remaining between them. The germline gives CDR1 LNHDA, CDR2 SQIVND (reference sequence). CDR3 protein: CASSIWEGNSPLHF. In DNA form, the CDR3 reads TGTGCCAGTAGTATCTGGGAGGGTAATTCACCCCTCCACTTT.

The rearrangement joins TRBV15 to TRBJ1-2, with 7 bases identical to TRBD1. The V segment lost 5 bases and the J segment 5 bases; nucleotides outside the gene matches: 2. There are 12 residues in the CDR3. The germline CDR1 and CDR2 sequences are LNHNV and YYDKDF (reference sequence). This CDR3 is CATSGGQYGYTF. DNA of the CDR3: TGTGCCACCAGCGGGGGACAGTATGGCTACACCTTC.

This sequence joins TRBV27 and TRBJ2-1, with TRBD2 matching 8 bases. The J segment lost 4 bases and the V segment lost 3 bases, leaving 8 bases of the junction unmatched. The CDR3 has 16 amino acids. Germline V CDR1 and CDR2: MNHEY, SMNVEV (reference sequence). CDR3 sequence reads: CASSFFLAGLYNEQFF. In nucleotides, the CDR3 is TGTGCCAGCAGTTTTTTTCTAGCGGGCTTATACAATGAGCAGTTCTTC.

The CDR3: CASSPTQRDRYTF. In DNA, the CDR3 is TGTGCCAGCAGCCCCACACAGAGGGATCGCTACACCTTC. The V call is TRBV9, the J call TRBJ1-2; D ambiguous. The CDR3 contains 13 residues. Germline-derived CDR1 and CDR2 are SGDLS and YYNGEE. Trimming removed 4 bases from V and 9 bases from J, with 16 bases in between.